This T cell receptor (beta chain) was obtained from a study of cytomegalovirus exposure and HLA in healthy donors. Notes on the study in general: An analysis was carried out later, and it reportedly showed fewer N-insertions in an Asian-associated ancestry cluster than the roughly 670-donor mean. Prior analysis indicated that the majority of TCR beta V segments exhibited productivity approximately 87% or approximately 30% of the time. It has been reported that TCR beta sequences accurately predicted the HLA-A and HLA-B alleles of most subjects.

It was with 60 Vbeta and 13 Jbeta primers that the PCR ran. TCRdb keeps only in-frame clones here, not all; method: immunoSEQ multiplex PCR. The repertoire holds fewer than 200,000 clones, with about 81% as singletons. Comments on this clone: Antigen unknown.

CDR3 length: 18 residues. CDR1 and CDR2 (germline): SGHTA, FQGTGA. Trimming took 2 bases from V and 1 from J; bases not matched to a gene: 7. The sequence was obtained from a girl between 5 and 17 years old in good health and CMV-seropositive. The chain has TRBV7-3 and TRBJ2-3; 12 bases are a match to TRBD2. The material sequenced was PBMCs. For the CDR3, the DNA is TGTGCCAGCAGCTTACTAGCGGGGGGGATTATTGGCACAGATACGCAGTATTTT. Its protein product is CASSLLAGGIIGTDTQYF.